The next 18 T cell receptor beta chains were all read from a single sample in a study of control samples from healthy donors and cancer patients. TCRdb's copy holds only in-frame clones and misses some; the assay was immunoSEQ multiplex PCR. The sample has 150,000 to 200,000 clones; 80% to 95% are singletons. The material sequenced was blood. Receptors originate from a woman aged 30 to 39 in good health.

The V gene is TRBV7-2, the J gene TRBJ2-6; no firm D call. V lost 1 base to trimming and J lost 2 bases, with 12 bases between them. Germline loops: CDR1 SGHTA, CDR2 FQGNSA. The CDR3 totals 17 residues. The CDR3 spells CASSLGPRNPGANVLTF. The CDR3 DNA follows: TGTGCCAGCAGCTTAGGCCCTAGAAATCCTGGGGCCAACGTCCTGACTTTC.

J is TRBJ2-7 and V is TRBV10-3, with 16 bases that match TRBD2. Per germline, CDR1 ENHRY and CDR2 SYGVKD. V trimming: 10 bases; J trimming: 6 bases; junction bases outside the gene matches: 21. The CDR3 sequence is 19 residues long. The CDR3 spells CATLRAAGTSGRAASEQYF. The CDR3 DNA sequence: TGTGCCACCCTTCGGGCAGCCGGGACTAGCGGGAGGGCCGCTAGCGAGCAGTACTTC.

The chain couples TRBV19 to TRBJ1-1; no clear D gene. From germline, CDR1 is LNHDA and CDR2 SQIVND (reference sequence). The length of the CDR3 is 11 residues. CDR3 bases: TGTGCAGCCCGACGGAACACTGAAGCTTTCTTT. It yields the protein CAARRNTEAFF. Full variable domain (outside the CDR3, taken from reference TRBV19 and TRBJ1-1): DGGITQSPKYLFRKEGQNVTLSCEQNLNHDAMYWYRQDPGQGLRLIYYSQIVNDFQKGDIAEGYSVSREKKESFPLTVTSAQKNPTAFYLCAARRNTEAFFGQGTRLTVV.

This CDR3 reads CAWSSGSATVNEQFF. DNA for the CDR3: TGTGCCTGGAGTTCTGGGTCAGCTACTGTGAATGAGCAGTTCTTC. The rearrangement uses TRBV30 and TRBJ2-1; D gene ambiguous. The CDR3 loop spans 15 amino acids. V was trimmed by 2 bases and J by 7 bases, leaving 18 bases between them. Germline V lookup: CDR1 GTSNPN, CDR2 SVGIG (reference sequence).

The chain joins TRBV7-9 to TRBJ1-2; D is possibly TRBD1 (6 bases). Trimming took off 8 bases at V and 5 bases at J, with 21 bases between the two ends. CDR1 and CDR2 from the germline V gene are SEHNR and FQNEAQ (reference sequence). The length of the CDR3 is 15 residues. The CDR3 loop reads CASQSTPGDSYGYTF. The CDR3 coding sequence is TGTGCCAGCCAATCAACACCAGGGGACTCTTATGGCTACACCTTC.

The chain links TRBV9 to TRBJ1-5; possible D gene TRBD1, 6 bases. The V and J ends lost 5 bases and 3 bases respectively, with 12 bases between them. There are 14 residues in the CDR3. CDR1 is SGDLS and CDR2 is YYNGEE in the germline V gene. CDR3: CASSTGQNNQPQHF. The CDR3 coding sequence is TGTGCCAGCAGTACCGGACAGAACAATCAGCCCCAGCATTTT.

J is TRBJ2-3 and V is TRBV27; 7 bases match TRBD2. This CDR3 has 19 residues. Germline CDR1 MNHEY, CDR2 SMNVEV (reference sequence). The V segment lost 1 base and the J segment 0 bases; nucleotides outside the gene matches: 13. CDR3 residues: CASSLFGGSGILSTDTQYF. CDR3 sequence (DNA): TGTGCCAGCAGTTTATTCGGCGGGAGCGGGATCCTTAGCACAGATACGCAGTATTTT.

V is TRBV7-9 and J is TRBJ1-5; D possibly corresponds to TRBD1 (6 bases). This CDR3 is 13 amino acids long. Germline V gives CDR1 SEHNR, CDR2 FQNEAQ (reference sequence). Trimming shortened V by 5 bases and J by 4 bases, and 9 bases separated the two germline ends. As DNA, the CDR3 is TGTGCCAGCAGCCCAACAGGGAATCAGCCCCAGCATTTT. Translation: CASSPTGNQPQHF.

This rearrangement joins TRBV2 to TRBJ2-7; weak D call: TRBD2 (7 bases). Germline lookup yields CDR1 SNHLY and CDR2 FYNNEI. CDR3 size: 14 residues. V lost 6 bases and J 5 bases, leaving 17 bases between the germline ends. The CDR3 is CASRGGQMHDEQYF. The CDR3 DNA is TGTGCCAGCAGGGGGGGGCAGATGCATGACGAGCAGTACTTC. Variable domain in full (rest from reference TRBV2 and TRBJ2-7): EPEVTQTPSHQVTQMGQEVILRCVPISNHLYFYWYRQILGQKVEFLVSFYNNEISEKSEIFDDQFSVERPDGSNFTLKIRSTKLEDSAMYFCASRGGQMHDEQYFGPGTRLTVT.

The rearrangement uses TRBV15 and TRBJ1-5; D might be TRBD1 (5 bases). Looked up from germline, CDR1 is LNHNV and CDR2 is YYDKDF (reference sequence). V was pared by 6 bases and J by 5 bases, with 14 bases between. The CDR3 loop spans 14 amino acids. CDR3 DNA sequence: TGTGCCACCAGAGACAGCCGCCGGGATCAGCCCCAGCATTTT. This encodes CATRDSRRDQPQHF.

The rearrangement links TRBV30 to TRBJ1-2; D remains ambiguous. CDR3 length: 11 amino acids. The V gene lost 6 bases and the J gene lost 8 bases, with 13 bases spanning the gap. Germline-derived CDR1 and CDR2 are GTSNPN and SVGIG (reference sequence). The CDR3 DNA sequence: TGTGCCTGCCCCGTGGGGAGAGGCTACACCTTC. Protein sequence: CACPVGRGYTF.

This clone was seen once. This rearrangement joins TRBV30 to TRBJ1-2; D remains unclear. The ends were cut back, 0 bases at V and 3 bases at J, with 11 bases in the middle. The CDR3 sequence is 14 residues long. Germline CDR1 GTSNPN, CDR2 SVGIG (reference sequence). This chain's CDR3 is CAWSVEDGHYGYTF. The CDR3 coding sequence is TGTGCCTGGAGTGTAGAGGACGGCCACTATGGCTACACCTTC.

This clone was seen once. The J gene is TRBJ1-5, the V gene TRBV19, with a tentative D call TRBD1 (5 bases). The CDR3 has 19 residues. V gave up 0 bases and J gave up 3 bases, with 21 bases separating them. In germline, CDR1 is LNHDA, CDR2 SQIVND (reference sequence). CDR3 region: CASSIDLPAFDSLNQPQHF. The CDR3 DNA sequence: TGTGCCAGTAGTATAGACCTACCTGCTTTCGACAGCCTCAATCAGCCCCAGCATTTT.

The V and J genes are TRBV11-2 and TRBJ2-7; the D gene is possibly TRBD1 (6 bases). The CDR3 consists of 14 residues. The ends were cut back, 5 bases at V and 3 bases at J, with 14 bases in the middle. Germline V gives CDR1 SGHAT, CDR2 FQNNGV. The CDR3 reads CASSVSQGYYEQYF. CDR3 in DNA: TGTGCCAGCAGCGTATCACAGGGATACTACGAGCAGTACTTC.

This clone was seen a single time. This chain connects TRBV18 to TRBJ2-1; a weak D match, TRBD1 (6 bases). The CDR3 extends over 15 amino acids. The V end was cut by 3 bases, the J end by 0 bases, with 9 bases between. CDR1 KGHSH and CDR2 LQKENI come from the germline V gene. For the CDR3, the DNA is TGTGCCAGCTCACCCGACAGGAGCTCCTACAATGAGCAGTTCTTC. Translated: CASSPDRSSYNEQFF. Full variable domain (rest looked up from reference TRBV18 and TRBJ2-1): NAGVMQNPRHLVRRRGQEARLRCSPMKGHSHVYWYRQLPEEGLKFMVYLQKENIIDESGMPKERFSAEFPKEGPSILRIQQVVRGDSAAYFCASSPDRSSYNEQFFGPGTRLTVL.

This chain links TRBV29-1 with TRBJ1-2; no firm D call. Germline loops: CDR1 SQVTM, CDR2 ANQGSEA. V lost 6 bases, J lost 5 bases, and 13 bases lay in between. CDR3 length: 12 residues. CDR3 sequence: CSVIHSSYGYTF. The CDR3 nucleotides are TGCAGCGTAATTCACAGTAGTTATGGCTACACCTTC.

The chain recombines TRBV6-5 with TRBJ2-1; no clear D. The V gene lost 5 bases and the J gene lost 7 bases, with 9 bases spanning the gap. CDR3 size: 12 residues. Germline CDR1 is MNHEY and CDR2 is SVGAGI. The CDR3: CASSLKGNEQFF. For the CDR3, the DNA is TGTGCCAGCAGTCTTAAAGGGAATGAGCAGTTCTTC.

As DNA, the CDR3 is TGTGCCAGCAGTTTGGCGGGGAAAGAGACCCAGTACTTC. This codes for CASSLAGKETQYF. The chain links TRBV28 to TRBJ2-5; D is perhaps TRBD2 (6 bases). There are 13 residues in the CDR3. Trimming pared 3 bases from V and 3 bases from J, leaving 8 bases between. Per germline, CDR1 MDHEN and CDR2 SYDVKM.